This T cell receptor (beta chain) stems from a study of Ad26.COV2.S vaccination and SARS-CoV-2 variants. Indicated treatment: some 20 received Ad26.COV2.S at low or high dose, single or two shots; roughly 5 received placebo; per-sample allocation not given. Each sample was drawn 63 days after the first injection (of vaccine or placebo). An Ad26 vector expressing Wuhan-strain SARS-CoV-2 spike constituted the vaccine. Study-level results: Possibly, TCR breadth and depth analyses underestimated total T cell responses.

V lost 6 bases to trimming and J lost 9 bases, with 12 bases between them. This CDR3 contains 11 residues. Germline CDR1 and CDR2: SGHTA and FQGNSA. The method was immunoSEQ multiplex PCR; TCRdb's version includes in-frame clones alone and lacks a portion of them. The profile shows 300,000 to 400,000 clones, about 85% of them singletons. On this clone: The antigen remains undetermined.

The J gene is TRBJ2-7, the V gene TRBV7-2; D ambiguous. The material sequenced was peripheral blood, taken in a trial of Ad26.COV2.S vaccine versus placebo. This sequence originates from a person between 18 and 59 years old who received the Ad26.COV2.S COVID-19 vaccine or a placebo. Written as DNA, the CDR3 is TGTGCCAGCAGATTCTACGACGCGCAGTACTTC. This gives the protein CASRFYDAQYF.